This T cell receptor beta chain was observed in a study of blood T cell repertoires in COVID-19. Study context: PBMCs, B-cell-depleted T cells, or T cells provided the cDNA or gDNA that made up the material.

Everyone who took part was 18 to 89 years old, and they came from 20 to 25 US areas. This CDR3 spans 15 amino acids. The V gene's germline CDR1 is SGHAT and CDR2 FQNNGV. Trimming at V came to 5 bases and at J to 5 bases, leaving 8 bases not matched to a gene. Original data processing: Reference gene primer amplification yielded estimated nucleated cell counts. Assay used: immunoSEQ multiplex PCR; TCRdb lists only in-frame clones, some missing. The V and J calls and clone size are taken from that table; D and trimming were inferred from the DNA. The data contain 400,000 to 500,000 clones, nearly 90% of them singletons.

Material: PBMCs or T cells enriched from blood (not recorded which). The sequence came from a woman between 18 and 29 years old who had been exposed to COVID-19. The chain links TRBV11-2 to TRBJ2-1; TRBD1 matches 8 bases. CDR3 in amino acids: CASSERQGRHNEQFF. The CDR3, as DNA: TGTGCCAGCAGCGAAAGACAGGGGCGCCACAATGAGCAGTTCTTC.